These T cell receptor beta chains were read from a single sample in a study of graft-versus-host responses after intestinal transplantation. Some clones are missing from TCRdb's copy, which holds only in-frame ones; the method was immunoSEQ multiplex PCR. The sample carries 70,000 to 100,000 clones, about 88% recorded once. These receptors are not linked to any known antigen. Sample: unstimulated CD4+ T cells sorted from spleen or lymph node cells, taken before intestinal transplant. The source of these receptors is a human donor who received an intestinal transplant. CDR3s include the opening cysteine and the closing phenylalanine or tryptophan. A D gene is named only where the DNA matches it firmly. The size field is filled for only some rows; it gives once, few, many or a size class.

>-|TRBJ2-4|TRBV13|TRBD2
TGTGCCAGCAGCTTAAGGTGGGCTAGCGGAAGATTAGCCAAAAACATTCAGTACTTC
CASSLRWASGRLAKNIQYF
>once|TRBJ2-1|TRBV7-2|TRBD2
TGTGCCAGCAGCCCCCGGCGGGAGCGGCCTCTGTATGAGCAGTTCTTC
CASSPRRERPLYEQFF
>-|TRBJ2-2|TRBV19|TRBD1
TGTGCCAGTAGAAAGGACAGGGGATTGACCGGGGAGCTGTTTTTT
CASRKDRGLTGELFF
>few|TRBJ2-1|TRBV2|TRBD2
TGTGCCAGCAGTGAGACTGTGGCGGGAGGGCGCAATGAGCAGTTCTTC
CASSETVAGGRNEQFF
>-|TRBJ1-1|TRBV5-6|TRBD1
TGTGCCAGCAGCTTGGGGGCAGGGGGCTGGACTGAAGCTTTCTTT
CASSLGAGGWTEAFF
>-|TRBJ2-3|TRBV29-1|TRBD2
TGCAGCGTTGGTCTGGGAGGGGATACGCAGTATTTT
CSVGLGGDTQYF
>-|TRBJ1-6|TRBV28|-
TGTGCCAGCAGCTACCATCACTATAATTCACCCCTCCACTTT
CASSYHHYNSPLHF
>-|TRBJ2-2|TRBV5-1|TRBD1
TGCGCCAGCACCCGAACAGGGGGCGACGGGGAGCTGTTTTTT
CASTRTGGDGELFF
>-|TRBJ2-5|TRBV6-1|-
TGTGCCAGCAGTCTCCAGGAGACCCAGTACTTC
CASSLQETQYF
>-|TRBJ1-1|TRBV19|TRBD1
TGTGCCAGTAGGGAAGGGGGCCAGAACACTGAAGCTTTCTTT
CASREGGQNTEAFF
>-|TRBJ2-7|TRBV6-6|TRBD1
TGTGCCAGCAGTACCGGGACAGGGGCCTACGAGCAGTACTTC
CASSTGTGAYEQYF
>few|TRBJ2-2|TRBV7-9|TRBD1
TGTGCCAGCAGCTCCTACAGGGGGACCCCCGGGGAGCTGTTTTTT
CASSSYRGTPGELFF
>-|TRBJ1-3|TRBV30|-
TGTGCCTGGAGTGTACTTCCGGACACCATATATTTT
CAWSVLPDTIYF
>-|TRBJ1-2|TRBV28|TRBD1
TGTGCCAGCTTATCCCAGGGGGCCGGGCCGGAGGGCTACACCTTC
CASLSQGAGPEGYTF
>-|TRBJ1-1|TRBV6-1|-
TGTGCCAGCAGTGAACAGGGGCCGAACACTGAAGCTTTCTTT
CASSEQGPNTEAFF
>-|TRBJ2-5|TRBV9|TRBD1
TGTGCCAGCAGCGTAGAGGGACAGGGGCGAGAGACCCAGTACTTC
CASSVEGQGRETQYF
>-|TRBJ2-5|TRBV5-1|TRBD1
TGCGCCAGCAGCCCCGGGACAGGGGTTTTCGGGCCAGAGACCCAGTACTTC
CASSPGTGVFGPETQYF
>-|TRBJ1-3|TRBV4-1|-
TGCGCCAGCAGCCATCCGGGCTCTGGAAACACCATATATTTT
CASSHPGSGNTIYF
>-|TRBJ1-1|TRBV20-1|-
TGCAGTGCTAGACGCGGGGGTGAAGCTTTCTTT
CSARRGGEAFF
>-|TRBJ1-2|TRBV2|TRBD1
TGTGCCAGCAGTCTAGATCCTACAGGGGGCGGATATGGCTACACCTTC
CASSLDPTGGGYGYTF
>-|TRBJ2-3|TRBV5-8|TRBD1
TGTGCCAGCAGCCCGGGACAGGGGGTCACAGATACGCAGTATTTT
CASSPGQGVTDTQYF
>-|TRBJ2-1|TRBV9|-
TGTGCCAGCAGCGTAGAGTGGGACACTTACAATGAGCAGTTCTTC
CASSVEWDTYNEQFF
>few|TRBJ1-5|TRBV28|-
TGTGCCAGCAGTTTTACAGGGTCGCCCCAGCATTTT
CASSFTGSPQHF
>-|TRBJ1-4|TRBV19|-
TGTGCCAGTAGTCCCGAAGGAGGTCCCCTTAATGAAAAACTGTTTTTT
CASSPEGGPLNEKLFF
>once|TRBJ1-6|TRBV6-1|-
TGTGCCAGCAGGCCGGAGGCTAATTCACCCCTCCACTTT
CASRPEANSPLHF
>-|TRBJ1-6|TRBV28|TRBD1
TGTGCCAGCAGTACGGGACAGGGGAGCGGGTCACCCCTCCACTTT
CASSTGQGSGSPLHF
>-|TRBJ2-3|TRBV2|-
TGTGCCAGCAGGCAGTCAGGGGAGCCGTATTTT
CASRQSGEPYF
>-|TRBJ1-1|TRBV5-5|TRBD1
TGTGCCAGCAGCTTGGGCGCCGGGACAGGGCCCACTGAAGCTTTCTTT
CASSLGAGTGPTEAFF
>-|TRBJ1-4|TRBV7-9|-
TGTGCCAGCAGCGGGGCAGGGATAGAAAAACTGTTTTTT
CASSGAGIEKLFF
>-|TRBJ1-1|TRBV6-5|-
TGTGCCAGCAGTTACTCGGTAGCAATCGACGACACTGAAGCTTTCTTT
CASSYSVAIDDTEAFF
>-|TRBJ1-1|TRBV29-1|TRBD1
TGCAGCGTCTTACAGGGGGCGTTGGGCACTGAAGCTTTCTTT
CSVLQGALGTEAFF
>-|TRBJ2-1|TRBV5-3|-
TGTGCCAGAAGCATCTTAGGGGGAACCGTGACCTACAATGAGCAGTTCTTC
CARSILGGTVTYNEQFF
>once|TRBJ1-2|TRBV11-2|TRBD1
TGTGCCAGCAGCTCTTCCGGGACAGGGGGCTATGGCTACACCTTC
CASSSSGTGGYGYTF
>-|TRBJ1-5|TRBV28|-
TGTGCCAGCAGTCTCCCTCATCAGCCCCAGCATTTT
CASSLPHQPQHF
>-|TRBJ2-1|TRBV27|TRBD1
TGTGCCAGCAGTCTAGGGGACAGGGTGGGCAATGAGCAGTTCTTC
CASSLGDRVGNEQFF
>-|TRBJ1-1|TRBV28|-
TGTGCCAGCAGTTTGGTTGGAGTATCAAAAGCTTTCTTT
CASSLVGVSKAFF
>few|TRBJ2-3|TRBV6-1|-
TGTGCCAGCAGTGGGCGTCGTGATCTGCGGGGCACAGATACGCAGTATTTT
CASSGRRDLRGTDTQYF
>once|TRBJ2-1|TRBV2|-
TGTGCCAGCAGTACCTTAGCCGGGGAGTTCTTC
CASSTLAGEFF
>-|TRBJ2-2|TRBV27|-
TGTGCCAGCAGTCAGACCCCGGGTCCCACCGGGGAGCTGTTTTTT
CASSQTPGPTGELFF
>-|TRBJ2-3|TRBV5-1|-
TGCGCCAGCAGCTTGGGGCAGATCACAGATACGCAGTATTTT
CASSLGQITDTQYF
>-|TRBJ1-2|TRBV5-1|-
TGCGCCAGCAGCTCATCCGGGAGTCATGGCTACACCTTC
CASSSSGSHGYTF
>once|TRBJ2-7|TRBV9|TRBD2
TGTGCCAGCAGCCTAGGACTAGCGGGACTAAACGAGCAGTACTTC
CASSLGLAGLNEQYF
>-|TRBJ1-1|TRBV6-5|-
TGTGCCAGCAGTTACTCGAGAAACAGGAAGGACACTGAAGCTTTCTTT
CASSYSRNRKDTEAFF
>-|TRBJ2-1|TRBV7-3|TRBD2
TGTGCCAGCAGCTTAGGCGGGGGGTCCTACAATGAGCAGTTCTTC
CASSLGGGSYNEQFF
>-|TRBJ2-7|TRBV28|TRBD2
TGTGCCAGCAGTTCTAGCGGGGCCGATCAATGGGAGCAGTACTTC
CASSSSGADQWEQYF
>-|TRBJ2-3|TRBV4-2|TRBD2
TGTGCCAGCAGCCGCCGTAGCGGGGGGGGGACAGATACGCAGTATTTT
CASSRRSGGGTDTQYF
>-|TRBJ2-5|TRBV7-2|TRBD2
TGTGCCAGCAGCTTAGACGGGACTAGCGGAGAGACCCAGTACTTC
CASSLDGTSGETQYF
>-|TRBJ1-1|TRBV6-5|-
TGTGCCAGCAGTTACAGGGGTACGAACACTGAAGCTTTCTTT
CASSYRGTNTEAFF